The T cell receptor beta chain under discussion was sequenced for a study of T cells in Graves' hyperthyroidism and ophthalmopathy. The germline V gene encodes CDR1 SGHTA and CDR2 FQGTGA. Trimming removed 2 bases at V and 4 bases at J, with 15 bases between. The CDR3 totals 16 residues. Broader study findings: Blood also contained most expanded thyroid clonotypes above 0.001.

Amplification of TCR beta CDR3 regions used RNA as the template. The HTBI primer set drove a first-round RT-PCR of the TCR CDR3. TCRdb passed the multiplex PCR reads through MiXCR, listing each CDR3 protein once. Here the sample spans about 380,000 distinct CDR3 sequences, approximately 14% being singletons. Researchers barred patients who had uncontrolled infection, other autoimmune disease, pregnancy or lactation. This clonotype was detected ten times or more. The antigen is not known. The chain employs TRBV7-3 and TRBJ1-5; tentatively, D is TRBD1 (6 bases). This receptor was identified in a woman under 40 with Graves' ophthalmopathy. Source material: blood. The CDR3: CASSLYRGGRNQPQHF. The CDR3 coding sequence is TGTGCCAGCAGCTTATATAGAGGGGGGCGAAATCAGCCCCAGCATTTT. The full variable domain, rest sourced from reference TRBV7-3 and TRBJ1-5, is GAGVSQTPSNKVTEKGKYVELRCDPISGHTALYWYRQSLGQGPEFLIYFQGTGAADDSGLPNDRFFAVRPEGSVSTLKIQRTERGDSAVYLCASSLYRGGRNQPQHFGDGTRLSIL.